The source of this TCR beta chain is a study of cytomegalovirus exposure and HLA in healthy donors. Study details: Some 200 million T cells yielded 100 million to 130 million unique TCR beta sequences, as an earlier analysis found. Study-wide points: At a 0.05 false discovery rate, a later analysis found about 17,000 TCR beta sequences to be associated with HLA alleles. Most TCR sequences were rare, but some public TCRs occurred in many donors.

60 Vbeta and 13 Jbeta primers were used in PCR. The assay was immunoSEQ multiplex PCR, and TCRdb's table has in-frame clones only and misses some. The sample lists roughly 120,000 clones; approximately 70% were seen once. CDR3 length equals 14 residues. Germline CDR1 is LNHDA and CDR2 is SQIVND (reference sequence). V lost 6 bases, J lost 3 bases, and 5 bases stayed unmatched. On this clone: Antigen unknown.

This chain connects TRBV19 to TRBJ2-3; TRBD1 matches 8 bases. What was sequenced was PBMCs. This TCR was recovered from a man between 25 and 39 years old in good health and CMV-seropositive. CDR3 bases: TGTGCCAGTAGCCCGGGACAGGCTACAGATACGCAGTATTTT. It is translated as CASSPGQATDTQYF.